This T cell receptor beta chain was recorded in a study of PD-L1 blockade in urothelial cancer. Study background: A median of roughly 130,000 T cells was found in the blood samples. Study-wide results and caveats: Patients with durable benefit had greater blood expansion of tumor-associated TCR clones 3 weeks into treatment.

As for time point: pretreatment peripheral blood. In each PCR, synthetic TCR analog templates were spiked in. TCRdb's copy holds only in-frame clones and misses some; the assay was immunoSEQ multiplex PCR. The data contain about 130,000 clones, roughly 84% of them singletons. In regard to this clone: Its antigen is still unknown.

This CDR3 contains 15 residues. V lost 2 bases and J lost 4, with 11 bases in between. Looked up from germline, CDR1 is MNHEY and CDR2 is SMNVEV (reference sequence). This clonotype was sampled from a man aged 50 to 60 with urothelial cancer. This chain joins TRBV27 and TRBJ1-4, with D possibly being TRBD1 (5 bases). The sequenced sample was PBMCs, obtained around atezolizumab (anti-PD-L1) treatment. CDR3 DNA sequence: TGTGCCAGCAGTTTACAGGGCGGTGGTAATGAAAAACTGTTTTTT. Translating it yields CASSLQGGGNEKLFF.